This T cell receptor beta chain came from a study of CD8+CD57+ T cells in acquired aplastic anemia. This clonotype was counted ten times or more. In patients chosen for sequencing, flow cytometry had shown CD8+CD57+ cell expansion. The CDR3 covers 15 residues. Trimming removed 2 bases from V and 0 bases from J, with 10 bases in between. Germline V CDR1 and CDR2: MNHEY, SMNVEV (reference sequence). Investigators profiled TCR beta VDJ and CDR3 from genomic DNA template. TCRdb fed the reads into MiXCR, producing one record per CDR3 protein. This table holds about 150,000 distinct CDR3 sequences, about 48% found once.

This TCR was sampled from a human donor with aplastic anemia. This chain links TRBV27 with TRBJ1-1; D unclear. Sequencing used sorted CD4+, CD8+, or CD8+CD57+ T cells (not recorded which) from PBMCs. The CDR3 DNA reads as TGTGCCAGCAGTTTAGCCCCCTACATGAACACTGAAGCTTTCTTT. Protein sequence: CASSLAPYMNTEAFF.